This entry is about one TCR beta chain. The antigen is undetermined. These donors counted as nominally healthy when sampled, but unrecorded immune exposures were likely. The sample originates from a study of cytomegalovirus exposure and HLA in healthy donors. Study conclusions and caveats: Further analysis, carried out later, found HLA-associated TCR beta chains more clonally expanded than equally common other chains.

Primers for the PCR totalled 60 Vbeta and 13 Jbeta. Data came from immunoSEQ multiplex PCR; TCRdb stores just in-frame clones and leaves some out. This repertoire includes about 140,000 clones. CDR3 length: 15 residues. CDR1 is SEHNR, CDR2 FQNEAQ, per germline (reference sequence). With 5 bases clipped from V and 6 bases from J, the junction kept 9 bases outside the gene matches. Sequenced input: PBMCs. The receptor's source is a man aged 35 to 55 in good health and CMV-seronegative. The chain links TRBV7-9 to TRBJ1-2, with 10 bases fitting TRBD1. CDR3 region: CASSPMGQGWDGYTF. The CDR3 nucleotides are TGTGCCAGCAGCCCCATGGGACAGGGGTGGGATGGCTACACCTTC.